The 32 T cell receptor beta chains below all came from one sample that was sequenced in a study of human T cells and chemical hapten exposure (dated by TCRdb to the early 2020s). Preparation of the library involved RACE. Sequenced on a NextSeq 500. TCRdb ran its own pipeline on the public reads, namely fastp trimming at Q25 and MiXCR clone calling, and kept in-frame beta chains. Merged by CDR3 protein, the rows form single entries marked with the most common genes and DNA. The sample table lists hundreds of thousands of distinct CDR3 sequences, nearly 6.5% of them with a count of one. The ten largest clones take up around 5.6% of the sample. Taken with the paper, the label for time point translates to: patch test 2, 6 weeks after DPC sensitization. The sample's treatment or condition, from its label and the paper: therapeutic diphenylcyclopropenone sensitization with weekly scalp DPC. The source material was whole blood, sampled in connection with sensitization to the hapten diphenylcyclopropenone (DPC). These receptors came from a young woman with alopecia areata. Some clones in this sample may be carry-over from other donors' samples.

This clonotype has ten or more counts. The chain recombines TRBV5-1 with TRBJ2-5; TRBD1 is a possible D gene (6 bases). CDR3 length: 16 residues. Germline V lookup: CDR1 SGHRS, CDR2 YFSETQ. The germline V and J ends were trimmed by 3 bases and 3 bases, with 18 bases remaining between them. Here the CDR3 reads CASSSEPQDSKETQYF. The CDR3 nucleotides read TGCGCCAGCAGCTCGGAGCCGCAGGACAGCAAAGAGACCCAGTACTTC.

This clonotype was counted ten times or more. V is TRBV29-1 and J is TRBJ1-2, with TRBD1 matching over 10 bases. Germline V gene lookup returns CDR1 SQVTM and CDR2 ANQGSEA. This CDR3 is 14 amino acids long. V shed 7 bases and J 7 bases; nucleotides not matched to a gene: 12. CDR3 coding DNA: TGCAGCGCCATCCGGGACAGGGGCACGAGTGGCTACACCTTC. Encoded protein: CSAIRDRGTSGYTF.

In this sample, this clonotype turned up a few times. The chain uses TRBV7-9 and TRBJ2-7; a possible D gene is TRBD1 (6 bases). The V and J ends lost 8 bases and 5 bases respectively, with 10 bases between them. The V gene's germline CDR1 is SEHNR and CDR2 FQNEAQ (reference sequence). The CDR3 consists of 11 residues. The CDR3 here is CASADRNEQYF. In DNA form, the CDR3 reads TGTGCCAGCGCCGACAGGAACGAGCAGTACTTC.

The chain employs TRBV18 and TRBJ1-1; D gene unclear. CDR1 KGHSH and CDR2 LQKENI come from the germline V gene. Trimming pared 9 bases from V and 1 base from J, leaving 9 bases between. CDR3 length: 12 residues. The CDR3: CASRPGNTEAFF. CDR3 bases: TGTGCCAGTAGGCCGGGGAACACTGAAGCTTTCTTT.

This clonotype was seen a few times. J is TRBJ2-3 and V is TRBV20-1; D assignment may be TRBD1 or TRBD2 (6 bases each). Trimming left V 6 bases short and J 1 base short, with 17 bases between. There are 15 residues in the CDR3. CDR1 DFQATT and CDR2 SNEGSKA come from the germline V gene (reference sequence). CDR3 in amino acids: CSAIGRGAGTDTQYF. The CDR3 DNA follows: TGCAGTGCCATCGGTAGGGGGGCGGGCACAGATACGCAGTATTTT.

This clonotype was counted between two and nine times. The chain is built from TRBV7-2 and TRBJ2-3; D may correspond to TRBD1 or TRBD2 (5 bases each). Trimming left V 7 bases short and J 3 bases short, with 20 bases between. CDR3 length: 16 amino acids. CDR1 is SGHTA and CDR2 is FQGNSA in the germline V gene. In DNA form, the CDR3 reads TGTGCCAGCACCCCAGGGACCCATACAAGGACAGATACGCAGTATTTT. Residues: CASTPGTHTRTDTQYF. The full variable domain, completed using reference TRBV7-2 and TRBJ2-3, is GAGVSQSPSNKVTEKGKDVELRCDPISGHTALYWYRQSLGQGLEFLIYFQGNSAPDKSGLPSDRFSAERTGGSVSTLTIQRTQQEDSAVYLCASTPGTHTRTDTQYFGPGTRLTVL.

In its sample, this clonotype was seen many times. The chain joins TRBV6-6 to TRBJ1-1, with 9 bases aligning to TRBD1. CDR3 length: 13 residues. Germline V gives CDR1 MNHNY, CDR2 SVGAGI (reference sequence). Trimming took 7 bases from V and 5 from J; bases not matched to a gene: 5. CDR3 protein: CASTLQGATEAFF. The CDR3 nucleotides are TGTGCCAGCACTCTACAGGGGGCAACTGAAGCTTTCTTT.

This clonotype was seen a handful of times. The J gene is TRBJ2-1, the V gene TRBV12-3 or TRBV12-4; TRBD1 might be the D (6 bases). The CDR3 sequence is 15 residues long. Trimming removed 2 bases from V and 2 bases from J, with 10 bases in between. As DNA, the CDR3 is TGTGCCAGCAGTTTAAACCAGGGGCCCTACAATGAGCAGTTCTTC. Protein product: CASSLNQGPYNEQFF.

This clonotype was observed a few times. The CDR3 spells CSADRIAGRWGEQYF. The CDR3 coding sequence is TGCAGTGCTGACCGTATAGCGGGGCGCTGGGGCGAGCAGTACTTC. The chain links TRBV20-1 to TRBJ2-7, with 8 bases matching TRBD2. CDR3 length equals 15 residues. Germline-derived CDR1 and CDR2 are DFQATT and SNEGSKA (reference sequence). J was trimmed by 6 bases and V by 5 bases; bases with no gene match: 15.

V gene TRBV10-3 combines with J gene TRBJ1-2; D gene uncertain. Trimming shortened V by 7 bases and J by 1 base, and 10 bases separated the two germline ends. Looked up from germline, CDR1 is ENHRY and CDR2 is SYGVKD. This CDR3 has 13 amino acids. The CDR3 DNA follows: TGTGCCATCAAGGGTTGGAATAACTATGGCTACACCTTC. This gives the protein CAIKGWNNYGYTF.

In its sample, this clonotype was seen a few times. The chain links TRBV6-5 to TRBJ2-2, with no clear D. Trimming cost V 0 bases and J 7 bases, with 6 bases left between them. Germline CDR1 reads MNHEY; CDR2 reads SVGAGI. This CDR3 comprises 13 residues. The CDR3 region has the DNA TGTGCCAGCAGTTACTCGAGTCACGGGGAGCTGTTTTTT. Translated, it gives CASSYSSHGELFF.

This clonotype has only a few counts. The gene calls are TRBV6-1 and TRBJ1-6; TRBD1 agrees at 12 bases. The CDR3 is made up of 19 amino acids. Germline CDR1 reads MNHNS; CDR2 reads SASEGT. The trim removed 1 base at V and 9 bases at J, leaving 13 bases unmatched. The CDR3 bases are TGTGCCAGCAGTGAAGACGAGGGACAGGGGGCGATTGGTGTTTCACCCCTCCACTTT. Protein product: CASSEDEGQGAIGVSPLHF.

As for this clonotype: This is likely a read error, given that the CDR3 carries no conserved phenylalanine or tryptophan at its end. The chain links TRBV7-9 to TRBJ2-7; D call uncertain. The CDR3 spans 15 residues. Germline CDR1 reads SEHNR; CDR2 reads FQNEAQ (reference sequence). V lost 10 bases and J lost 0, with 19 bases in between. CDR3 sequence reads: CATENRKGNSYEQYL. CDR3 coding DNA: TGTGCCACCGAAAATCGGAAGGGTAACTCCTACGAGCAGTACCTC.

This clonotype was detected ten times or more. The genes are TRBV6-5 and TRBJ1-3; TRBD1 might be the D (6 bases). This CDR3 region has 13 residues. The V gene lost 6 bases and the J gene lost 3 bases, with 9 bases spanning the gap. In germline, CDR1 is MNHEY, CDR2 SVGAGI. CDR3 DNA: TGTGCCAGCAGACAGGGTCTTGGAAACACCATATATTTT. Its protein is CASRQGLGNTIYF.

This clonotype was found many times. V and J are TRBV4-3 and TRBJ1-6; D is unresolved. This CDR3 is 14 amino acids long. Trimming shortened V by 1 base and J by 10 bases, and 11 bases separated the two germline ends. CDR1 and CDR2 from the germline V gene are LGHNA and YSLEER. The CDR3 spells CASSQADADSPLHF. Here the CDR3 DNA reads TGCGCCAGCAGCCAAGCGGATGCGGACTCACCCCTCCACTTT.

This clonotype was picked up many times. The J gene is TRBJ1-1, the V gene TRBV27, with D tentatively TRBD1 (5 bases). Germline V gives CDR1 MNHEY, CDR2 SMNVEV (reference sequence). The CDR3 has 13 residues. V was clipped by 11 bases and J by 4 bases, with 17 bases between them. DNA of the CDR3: TGTGCCTGCCAGCGGGACTTGGGCACTGAAGCTTTCTTT. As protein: CACQRDLGTEAFF.

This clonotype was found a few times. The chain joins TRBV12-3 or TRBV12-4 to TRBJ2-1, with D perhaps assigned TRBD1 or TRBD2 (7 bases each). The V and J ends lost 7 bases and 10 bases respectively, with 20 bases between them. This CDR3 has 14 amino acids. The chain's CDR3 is CASKQGRGVLEQFF. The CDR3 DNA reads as TGTGCCAGCAAACAGGGGAGGGGGGTGTTAGAGCAGTTCTTC.

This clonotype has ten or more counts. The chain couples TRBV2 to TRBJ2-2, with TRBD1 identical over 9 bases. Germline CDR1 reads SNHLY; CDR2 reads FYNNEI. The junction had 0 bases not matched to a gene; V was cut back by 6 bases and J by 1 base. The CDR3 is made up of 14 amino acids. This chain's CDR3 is CASRGQGNTGELFF. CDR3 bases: TGTGCCAGCAGGGGACAGGGGAACACCGGGGAGCTGTTTTTT.

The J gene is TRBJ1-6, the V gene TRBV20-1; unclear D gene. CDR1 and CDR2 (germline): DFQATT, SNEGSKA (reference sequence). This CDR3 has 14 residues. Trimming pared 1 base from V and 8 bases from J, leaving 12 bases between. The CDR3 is CSARADGGYSPLHF. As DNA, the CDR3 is TGCAGTGCTAGAGCAGATGGCGGTTATTCACCCCTCCACTTT.

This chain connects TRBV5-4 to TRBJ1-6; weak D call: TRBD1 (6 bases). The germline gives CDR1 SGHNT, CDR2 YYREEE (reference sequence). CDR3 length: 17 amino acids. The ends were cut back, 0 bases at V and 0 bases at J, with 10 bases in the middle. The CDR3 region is CASSLGGQSSYNSPLHF. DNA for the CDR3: TGTGCCAGCAGCTTGGGCGGACAGAGCTCCTATAATTCACCCCTCCACTTT.

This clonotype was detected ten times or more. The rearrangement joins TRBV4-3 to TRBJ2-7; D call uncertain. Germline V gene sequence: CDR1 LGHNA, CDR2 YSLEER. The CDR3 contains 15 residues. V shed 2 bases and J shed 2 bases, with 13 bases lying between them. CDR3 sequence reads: CASSQSPSDTYEQYF. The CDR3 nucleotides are TGCGCCAGCAGCCAATCCCCCAGCGATACCTACGAGCAGTACTTC.

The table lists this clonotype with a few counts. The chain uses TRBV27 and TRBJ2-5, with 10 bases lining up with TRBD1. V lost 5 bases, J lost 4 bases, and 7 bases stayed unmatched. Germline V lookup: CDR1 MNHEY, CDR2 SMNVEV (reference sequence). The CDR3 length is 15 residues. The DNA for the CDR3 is TGTGCCAGCAGTCCAACTCGGGACAGGGGAGAGACCCAGTACTTC. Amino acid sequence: CASSPTRDRGETQYF.

The CDR3 DNA reads TGTGCCAGCAGCTTTGACGGGGCGGGCACAGATACGCAGTATTTT. It specifies CASSFDGAGTDTQYF. This chain joins TRBV7-2 and TRBJ2-3; either TRBD1 or TRBD2 may supply D (5 bases each). CDR1 and CDR2 (germline): SGHTA, FQGNSA. With 3 bases removed from V and 1 base from J, the gap between germline ends came to 11 bases. The CDR3 length is 15 residues. Together with reference TRBV7-2 and TRBJ2-3, the CDR3 gives the full variable domain: GAGVSQSPSNKVTEKGKDVELRCDPISGHTALYWYRQSLGQGLEFLIYFQGNSAPDKSGLPSDRFSAERTGGSVSTLTIQRTQQEDSAVYLCASSFDGAGTDTQYFGPGTRLTVL.

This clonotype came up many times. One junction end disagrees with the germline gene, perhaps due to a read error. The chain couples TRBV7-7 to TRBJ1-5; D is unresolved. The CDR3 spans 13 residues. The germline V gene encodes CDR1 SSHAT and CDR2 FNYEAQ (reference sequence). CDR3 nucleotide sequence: TGTGCTAGCAGCTTAGCTGACAATCAGCCCCAGCATTTT. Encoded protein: CASSLADNQPQHF. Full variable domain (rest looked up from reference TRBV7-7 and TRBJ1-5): GAGVSQSPRYKVTKRGQDVTLRCDPISSHATLYWYQQALGQGPEFLTYFNYEAQPDKSGLPSDRFSAERPEGSISTLTIQRTEQRDSAMYRCASSLADNQPQHFGDGTRLSIL.

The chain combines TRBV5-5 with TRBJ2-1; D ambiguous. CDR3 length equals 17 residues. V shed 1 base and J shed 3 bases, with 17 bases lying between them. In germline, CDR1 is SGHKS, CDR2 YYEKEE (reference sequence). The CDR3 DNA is TGTGCCAGCAGCTTGACGTGGGGTAAGACCCTCTACAATGAGCAGTTCTTC. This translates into CASSLTWGKTLYNEQFF.

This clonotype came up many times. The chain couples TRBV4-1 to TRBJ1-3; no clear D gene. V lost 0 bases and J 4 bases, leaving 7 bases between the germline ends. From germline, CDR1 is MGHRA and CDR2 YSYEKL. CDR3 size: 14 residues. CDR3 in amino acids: CASSQESRGNTIYF. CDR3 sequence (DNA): TGCGCCAGCAGCCAAGAGTCTCGGGGAAACACCATATATTTT.

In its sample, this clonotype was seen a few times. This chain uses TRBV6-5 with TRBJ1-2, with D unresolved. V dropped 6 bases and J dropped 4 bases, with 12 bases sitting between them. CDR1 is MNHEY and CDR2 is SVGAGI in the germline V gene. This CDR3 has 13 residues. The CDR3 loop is CASRTDQTYGYTF. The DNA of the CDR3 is TGTGCCAGCAGGACGGATCAGACCTATGGCTACACCTTC.

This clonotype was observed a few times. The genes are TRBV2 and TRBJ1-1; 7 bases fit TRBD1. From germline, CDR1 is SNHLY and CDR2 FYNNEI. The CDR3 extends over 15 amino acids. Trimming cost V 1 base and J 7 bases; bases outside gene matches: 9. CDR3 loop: CASSEETIRDSEAFF. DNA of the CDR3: TGTGCCAGCAGTGAAGAGACAATACGGGACAGTGAAGCTTTCTTT.

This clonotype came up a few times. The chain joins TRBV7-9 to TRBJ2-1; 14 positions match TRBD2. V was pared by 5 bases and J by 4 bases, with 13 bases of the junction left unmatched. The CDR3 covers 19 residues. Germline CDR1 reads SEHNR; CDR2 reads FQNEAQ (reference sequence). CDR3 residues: CASSLEGLAGATTYNEQFF. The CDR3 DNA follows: TGTGCCAGCAGCCTAGAGGGACTAGCGGGGGCCACCACATACAATGAGCAGTTCTTC.

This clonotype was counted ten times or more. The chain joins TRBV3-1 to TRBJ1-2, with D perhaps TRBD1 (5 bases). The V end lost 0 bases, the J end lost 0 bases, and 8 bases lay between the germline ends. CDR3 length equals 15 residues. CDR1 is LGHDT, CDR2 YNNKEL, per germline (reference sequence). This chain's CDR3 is CASSQDWGPNYGYTF. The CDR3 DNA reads TGTGCCAGCAGCCAAGATTGGGGCCCTAACTATGGCTACACCTTC. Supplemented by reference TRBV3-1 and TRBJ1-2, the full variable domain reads DTAVSQTPKYLVTQMGNDKSIKCEQNLGHDTMYWYKQDSKKFLKIMFSYNNKELIINETVPNRFSPKSPDKAHLNLHINSLELGDSAVYFCASSQDWGPNYGYTFGSGTRLTVV.

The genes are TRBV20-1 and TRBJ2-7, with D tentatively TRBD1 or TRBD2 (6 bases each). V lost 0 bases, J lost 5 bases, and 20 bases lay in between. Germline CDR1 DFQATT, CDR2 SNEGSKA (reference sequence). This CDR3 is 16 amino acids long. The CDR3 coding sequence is TGCAGTGCTAGAGACCCCGGGACACCGGGGGAGCACGAGCAGTACTTC. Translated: CSARDPGTPGEHEQYF.

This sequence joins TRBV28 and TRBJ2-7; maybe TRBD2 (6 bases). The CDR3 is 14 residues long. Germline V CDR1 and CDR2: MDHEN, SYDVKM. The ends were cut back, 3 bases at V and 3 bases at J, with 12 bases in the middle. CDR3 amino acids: CASSFLVGGYEQYF. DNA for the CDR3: TGTGCCAGCAGTTTTTTGGTCGGGGGCTACGAGCAGTACTTC. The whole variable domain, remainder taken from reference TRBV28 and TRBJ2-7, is DVKVTQSSRYLVKRTGEKVFLECVQDMDHENMFWYRQDPGLGLRLIYFSYDVKMKEKGDIPEGYSVSREKKERFSLILESASTNQTSMYLCASSFLVGGYEQYFGPGTRLTVT.